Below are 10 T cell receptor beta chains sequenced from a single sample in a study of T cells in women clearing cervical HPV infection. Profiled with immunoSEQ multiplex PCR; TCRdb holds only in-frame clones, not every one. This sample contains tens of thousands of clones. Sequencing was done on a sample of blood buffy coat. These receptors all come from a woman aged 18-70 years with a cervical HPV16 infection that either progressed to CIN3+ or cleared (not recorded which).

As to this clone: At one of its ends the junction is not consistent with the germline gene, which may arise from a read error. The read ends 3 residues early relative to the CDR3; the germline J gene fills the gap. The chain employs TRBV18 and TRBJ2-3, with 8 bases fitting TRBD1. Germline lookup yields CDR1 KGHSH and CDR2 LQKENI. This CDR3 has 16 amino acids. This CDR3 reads CASSAPDRGEGDTQYF. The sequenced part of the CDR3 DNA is TGTGCCAGCTCAGCACCCGACAGGGGAGAAGGGGATACG. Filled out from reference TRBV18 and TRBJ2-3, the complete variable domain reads NAGVMQNPRHLVRRRGQEARLRCSPMKGHSHVYWYRQLPEEGLKFMVYLQKENIIDESGMPKERFSAEFPKEGPSILRIQQVVRGDSAAYFCASSAPDRGEGDTQYFGPGTRLTVL.

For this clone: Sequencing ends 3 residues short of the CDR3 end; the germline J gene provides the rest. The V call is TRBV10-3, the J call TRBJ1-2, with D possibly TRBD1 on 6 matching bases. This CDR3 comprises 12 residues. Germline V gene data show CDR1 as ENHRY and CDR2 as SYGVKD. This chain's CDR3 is CAILDSNSGYTF. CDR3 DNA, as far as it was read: TGTGCCATCCTGGACAGTAACTCCGGC.

This CDR3 is CASSASQGDSSPLHF. CDR3 bases read: TGTGCCAGTAGTGCCTCACAGGGAGATTCTTCACCC. The chain is built from TRBV19 and TRBJ1-6, with D perhaps matching TRBD1 (6 bases). From the germline J gene comes the end of the CDR3, since the read stops 3 residues before it. Trimming removed 5 bases from V and 9 bases from J, with 17 bases in between. The CDR3 is made up of 15 amino acids. The germline V gene has CDR1 LNHDA and CDR2 SQIVND (reference sequence).

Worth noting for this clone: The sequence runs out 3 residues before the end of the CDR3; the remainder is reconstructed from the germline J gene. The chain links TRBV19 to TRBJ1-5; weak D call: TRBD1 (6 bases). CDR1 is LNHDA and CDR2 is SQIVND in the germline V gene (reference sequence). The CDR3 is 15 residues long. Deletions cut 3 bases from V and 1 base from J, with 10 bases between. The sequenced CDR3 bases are TGTGCCAGTAGTATGTTGCAGGGGAGCAATCAGCCC. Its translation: CASSMLQGSNQP. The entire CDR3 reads CASSMLQGSNQPQHF. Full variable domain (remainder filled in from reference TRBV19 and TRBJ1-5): DGGITQSPKYLFRKEGQNVTLSCEQNLNHDAMYWYRQDPGQGLRLIYYSQIVNDFQKGDIAEGYSVSREKKESFPLTVTSAQKNPTAFYLCASSMLQGSNQPQHFGDGTRLSIL.

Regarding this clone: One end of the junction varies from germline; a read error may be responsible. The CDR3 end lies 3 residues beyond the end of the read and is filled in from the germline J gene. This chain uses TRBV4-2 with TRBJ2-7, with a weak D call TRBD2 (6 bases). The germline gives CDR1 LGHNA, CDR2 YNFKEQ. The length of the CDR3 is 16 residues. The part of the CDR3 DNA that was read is TGCGCCAGCAGCCAAGATGGGGGGTGGGGAGCCTACGAG. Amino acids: CASSQDGGWGAYE. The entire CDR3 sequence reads CASSQDGGWGAYEQYF.

Partial CDR3 DNA: TGTGCCAGCAAAAACCGGGGGAACACTGAA. It codes for CASKNRGNTE. The full-length CDR3 reads as CASKNRGNTEAFF. J is TRBJ1-1 and V is TRBV11-3; D is unresolved. The read stops 3 residues short of the end of the CDR3; the missing end is completed from the germline J gene. Trimming shortened V by 7 bases and J by 1 base, and 10 bases separated the two germline ends. The CDR3 covers 13 residues. Germline V gene data show CDR1 as SGHNT and CDR2 as YENEEA.

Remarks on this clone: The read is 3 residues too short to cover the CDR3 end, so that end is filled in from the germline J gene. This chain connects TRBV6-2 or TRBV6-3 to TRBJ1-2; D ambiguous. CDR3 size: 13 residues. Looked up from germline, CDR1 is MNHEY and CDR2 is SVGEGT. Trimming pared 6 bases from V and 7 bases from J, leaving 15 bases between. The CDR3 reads CASSPLNRGGYTF. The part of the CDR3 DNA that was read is TGTGCCAGCAGCCCGCTCAACCGGGGTGGC.

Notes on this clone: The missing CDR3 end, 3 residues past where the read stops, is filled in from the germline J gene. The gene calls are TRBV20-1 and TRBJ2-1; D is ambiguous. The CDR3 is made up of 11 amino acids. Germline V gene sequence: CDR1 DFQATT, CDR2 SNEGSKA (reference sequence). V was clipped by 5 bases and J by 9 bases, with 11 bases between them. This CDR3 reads CSASNAVEQFF. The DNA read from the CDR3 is TGCAGTGCTTCGAACGCGGTTGAG.

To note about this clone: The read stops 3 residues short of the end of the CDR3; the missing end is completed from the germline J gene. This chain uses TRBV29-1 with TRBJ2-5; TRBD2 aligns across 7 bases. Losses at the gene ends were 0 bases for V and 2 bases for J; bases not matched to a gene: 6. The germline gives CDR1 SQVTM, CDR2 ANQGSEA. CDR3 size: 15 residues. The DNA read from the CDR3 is TGCAGCGTTGAAGATTCGGGGGGAGCACAAGAGACC. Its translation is CSVEDSGGAQET. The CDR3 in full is CSVEDSGGAQETQYF.

The CDR3 reads CASSQGPGAEAFF. Incomplete CDR3 DNA: TGTGCCAGCAGCCAGGGTCCGGGGGCTGAA. The chain joins TRBV14 to TRBJ1-1; D is perhaps TRBD1 (5 bases). The CDR3 end lies 3 residues beyond the end of the read and is filled in from the germline J gene. In germline, CDR1 is SGHDN, CDR2 FVKESK. This CDR3 region has 13 residues. Between the trimmed V and J ends, which lost 3 bases and 6 bases, there was a span of 11 bases.